The 29 T cell receptor beta chains in this list originate from one sample, sequenced in a study of T cell repertoires in cytomegalovirus infection. For these TCRs, the target antigens are not known. TCRdb recomputed calls from the reads with MiXCR, one row per CDR3 protein. This sample yields 150,000 or so distinct CDR3 sequences, of which 25% to 35% are seen a single time; roughly 51% belongs to the top ten. Sequenced material: CD8+ T cells from cultured PBMCs, taken from culture after CMV antigen stimulation. The receptors derive from a human donor in good health (CMV status not recorded). Some clones in this sample may be carry-over from other donors' samples.

This clonotype came up a few times. This may arise from a read error, as a much more abundant clone is one base away. The V and J genes are TRBV7-8 and TRBJ2-5; D might be TRBD1 or TRBD2, each matching 5 bases. The CDR3 totals 15 residues. Trimming pared 1 base from V and 1 base from J, leaving 10 bases between. Germline V lookup: CDR1 SGHVS, CDR2 FQNEAQ. The CDR3 DNA is TGTGCCAGCAGCTTAGGATTCGGGGCCCAAGAGACCCAGTACTTC. It translates to CASSLGFGAQETQYF.

This clonotype was observed a few times. The chain is built from TRBV9 and TRBJ1-2; 7 nucleotides line up with TRBD1. V lost 4 bases to trimming and J lost 0 bases; unmatched junction nucleotides: 6. Germline CDR1 SGDLS, CDR2 YYNGEE. This CDR3 is built from 15 residues. The CDR3 protein is CASSPRTGANYGYTF. The CDR3 nucleotides are TGTGCCAGCAGCCCCCGGACAGGCGCTAACTATGGCTACACCTTC.

The chain uses TRBV28 and TRBJ2-7; 9 bases are a match to TRBD1. Germline CDR1 MDHEN, CDR2 SYDVKM. V was pared by 7 bases and J by 4 bases, with 11 bases of the junction left unmatched. The CDR3 runs to 15 residues. The CDR3 protein is CASNIPGQGRYEQYF. DNA for the CDR3: TGTGCCAGCAACATCCCGGGACAGGGTCGATACGAGCAGTACTTC.

This clonotype occurred a few times. The rearrangement uses TRBV7-8 and TRBJ2-7; 7 bases align to TRBD1. This CDR3 has 15 residues. Germline-derived CDR1 and CDR2 are SGHVS and FQNEAQ. The trim removed 1 base at V and 5 bases at J, leaving 8 bases unmatched. CDR3 region: CASSLEQGLVDEQYF. In DNA form, the CDR3 reads TGTGCCAGCAGCTTAGAACAGGGGTTGGTAGACGAGCAGTACTTC.

This chain joins TRBV19 and TRBJ1-1, with D unclear. Trimming left V 4 bases short and J 2 bases short, with 14 bases between. Germline values: CDR1 LNHDA, CDR2 SQIVND (reference sequence). There are 15 residues in the CDR3. Written as DNA, the CDR3 is TGTGCCAGTAGTACCACAAATCACGCAAACACTGAAGCTTTCTTT. Protein product: CASSTTNHANTEAFF.

This clonotype has ten or more counts. V is TRBV3-1 and J is TRBJ2-2; maybe TRBD1 (5 bases). Germline assignment: CDR1 LGHDT and CDR2 YNNKEL (reference sequence). Trimming removed 0 bases at V and 2 bases at J, with 10 bases between. This CDR3 spans 16 amino acids. In DNA form, the CDR3 reads TGTGCCAGCAGCCAAGAGGCAGGGCCCAACACCGGGGAGCTGTTTTTT. Its protein is CASSQEAGPNTGELFF.

The chain links TRBV12-3 or TRBV12-4 to TRBJ1-3; D perhaps matches TRBD1 (6 bases). This CDR3 is built from 17 residues. The ends were cut back, 6 bases at V and 0 bases at J, with 18 bases in the middle. This CDR3 is CASSEGVATVSGNTIYF. The CDR3, as DNA: TGTGCCAGCAGCGAGGGGGTCGCGACAGTCTCTGGAAACACCATATATTTT.

This chain connects TRBV27 to TRBJ2-1; D ambiguous. This CDR3 region has 12 residues. V lost 6 bases and J lost 6, with 9 bases in between. Germline V CDR1 and CDR2: MNHEY, SMNVEV (reference sequence). The CDR3 nucleotides are TGTGCCAGCAGCCCCAAACCCAATGAGCAGTTCTTC. Residues: CASSPKPNEQFF.

This clonotype was detected a few times. The chain is built from TRBV27 and TRBJ2-1, with 8 bases aligning to TRBD2. Trimming at V came to 6 bases and at J to 4 bases, leaving 8 bases not matched to a gene. The CDR3 is made up of 15 amino acids. Germline CDR1 MNHEY, CDR2 SMNVEV (reference sequence). The CDR3 sequence: CASSTRTSRYNEQFF. The CDR3 DNA reads TGTGCCAGCAGCACCCGGACTAGCAGGTACAATGAGCAGTTCTTC.

This chain uses TRBV7-8 with TRBJ2-3; D unclear. This CDR3 has 18 amino acids. Germline V CDR1 and CDR2: SGHVS, FQNEAQ. V lost 4 bases and J 0 bases, leaving 20 bases between the germline ends. The CDR3 loop is CASSSLDGICSSTDTQYF. CDR3 in DNA: TGTGCCAGCAGCTCGTTGGACGGAATCTGTTCTAGCACAGATACGCAGTATTTT.

V is TRBV11-1 and J is TRBJ1-1; possibly TRBD1 for D (5 bases). This CDR3 is 15 amino acids long. CDR1 is SGHAT and CDR2 is FQDESV in the germline V gene (reference sequence). V lost 4 bases to trimming and J lost 4 bases, with 16 bases between them. CDR3: CASSSPQGGGTEAFF. The CDR3 region has the DNA TGTGCCAGCAGCTCTCCCCAAGGCGGGGGCACTGAAGCTTTCTTT.

The chain has TRBV7-6 and TRBJ2-7; D perhaps matches TRBD1 (6 bases). With 2 bases removed from V and 7 bases from J, the gap between germline ends came to 12 bases. The CDR3 consists of 13 residues. Looked up from germline, CDR1 is SGHVS and CDR2 is FNYEAQ. CDR3: CASSLQGSGEQYF. The CDR3 nucleotides read TGTGCCAGCAGCTTACAGGGGTCGGGGGAGCAGTACTTC.

The V and J genes are TRBV27 and TRBJ1-6; D ambiguous. V lost 9 bases and J lost 6, with 21 bases in between. This CDR3 region has 16 residues. Germline CDR1 reads MNHEY; CDR2 reads SMNVEV (reference sequence). CDR3 nucleotides: TGTGCCAGGGGAGGGTGCAGCCACCGCCTTAATTCACCCCTCCACTTT. This translates into CARGGCSHRLNSPLHF.

The chain employs TRBV27 and TRBJ1-6, with 7 bases lining up with TRBD1. Germline values: CDR1 MNHEY, CDR2 SMNVEV (reference sequence). V gave up 5 bases and J gave up 0 bases; unmatched junction bases: 7. CDR3 length: 17 residues. The DNA of the CDR3 is TGTGCCAGCAGTAGGTGGAACAGGGGCTCCTATAATTCACCCCTCCACTTT. Translated, it gives CASSRWNRGSYNSPLHF.

This clonotype has a count of ten or more. V gene TRBV7-8 combines with J gene TRBJ2-3; 7 bases are shared with TRBD2. Germline lookup yields CDR1 SGHVS and CDR2 FQNEAQ. V was clipped by 2 bases and J by 4 bases; unmatched bases: 3. There are 14 residues in the CDR3. This chain's CDR3 is CASSLLGGSDTQYF. CDR3 nucleotide sequence: TGTGCCAGCAGCTTACTGGGGGGGTCAGATACGCAGTATTTT.

The rearrangement uses TRBV7-2 and TRBJ2-1; D gene uncertain. CDR3 length: 12 amino acids. V was pared by 1 base and J by 8 bases, with 6 bases between. The germline V gene encodes CDR1 SGHTA and CDR2 FQGNSA. CDR3 DNA sequence: TGTGCCAGCAGCTTAGGTATGCATGAGCAGTTCTTC. It codes for CASSLGMHEQFF.

This clonotype was recorded many times. The chain combines TRBV4-1 with TRBJ1-1, with 11 bases identical to TRBD1. V gave up 4 bases and J gave up 4 bases; unmatched junction bases: 5. This CDR3 is built from 15 residues. Germline values: CDR1 MGHRA, CDR2 YSYEKL. CDR3 residues: CASSLTGQGGTEAFF. CDR3 nucleotide sequence: TGCGCCAGCAGCCTTACGGGACAGGGGGGCACTGAAGCTTTCTTT.

The table lists this clonotype with a count of one. V gene TRBV9 combines with J gene TRBJ1-2, with no clear D. Germline V CDR1 and CDR2: SGDLS, YYNGEE. The CDR3 spans 11 residues. Trimming removed 0 bases from V and 8 bases from J, with 5 bases in between. The CDR3 protein is CASSVGEGYTF. The CDR3 bases are TGTGCCAGCAGCGTAGGGGAAGGCTACACCTTC.

The chain is built from TRBV5-6 and TRBJ2-2; 9 bases match TRBD2. CDR1 is SGHDT, CDR2 YYEEEE, per germline. After removal of 0 bases from V and 3 bases from J, the junction contained 3 bases not matched to a gene. This CDR3 has 16 amino acids. In DNA form, the CDR3 reads TGTGCCAGCAGCTTGGGGCTAGCGGGGTACACCGGGGAGCTGTTTTTT. Its protein is CASSLGLAGYTGELFF. The full variable domain, with the rest looked up from reference TRBV5-6 and TRBJ2-2, is DAGVTQSPTHLIKTRGQQVTLRCSPKSGHDTVSWYQQALGQGPQFIFQYYEEEERQRGNFPDRFSGHQFPNYSSELNVNALLLGDSALYLCASSLGLAGYTGELFFGEGSRLTVL.

The chain employs TRBV5-6 and TRBJ1-2; 8 positions match TRBD1. The CDR3 is 15 residues long. Trimming cost V 4 bases and J 4 bases; bases outside gene matches: 9. The germline gives CDR1 SGHDT, CDR2 YYEEEE. The CDR3 region is CASSGPGQVGYGYTF. The CDR3, as DNA: TGTGCCAGCAGCGGCCCGGGACAGGTTGGCTATGGCTACACCTTC.

The table lists this clonotype with a few counts. The rearrangement joins TRBV10-3 to TRBJ1-1; 7 positions agree with TRBD1. This CDR3 is built from 17 residues. After removal of 3 bases from V and 0 bases from J, the junction contained 10 bases not matched to a gene. Germline CDR1 reads ENHRY; CDR2 reads SYGVKD. CDR3 coding DNA: TGTGCCATCAGTGATATCCGGGACAGCCCCATGAACACTGAAGCTTTCTTT. Its translation: CAISDIRDSPMNTEAFF.

The chain combines TRBV13 with TRBJ1-1; TRBD1 might be the D (6 bases). V was clipped by 4 bases and J by 1 base, with 13 bases between them. CDR1 PRHDT and CDR2 FYEKMQ come from the germline V gene (reference sequence). The CDR3 totals 15 residues. CDR3 residues: CASSSPGTPNTEAFF. In nucleotides, the CDR3 is TGTGCCAGCAGCTCCCCAGGGACACCGAACACTGAAGCTTTCTTT.

The genes are TRBV7-9 and TRBJ1-6; the D is unclear. V shed 5 bases and J shed 8 bases, with 19 bases lying between them. Germline V gives CDR1 SEHNR, CDR2 FQNEAQ (reference sequence). CDR3 length: 16 amino acids. Written as DNA, the CDR3 is TGTGCCAGCAGCCCCTACTTCCTACCACCGGATTCACCCCTCCACTTT. Translation: CASSPYFLPPDSPLHF.

The chain employs TRBV25-1 and TRBJ1-2; D unclear. Germline V gene sequence: CDR1 MGHDK, CDR2 SYGVNS. This CDR3 has 14 amino acids. The V and J ends lost 1 base and 5 bases respectively, with 11 bases between them. The CDR3 nucleotides are TGTGCCAGCAGTGAATTATTGGACGGTTATGGCTACACCTTC. Translation gives CASSELLDGYGYTF.

This clonotype appeared many times. V is TRBV6-1 and J is TRBJ1-2; 9 bases agree with TRBD1. CDR1 MNHNS and CDR2 SASEGT come from the germline V gene. This CDR3 has 15 amino acids. V lost 5 bases to trimming and J lost 6 bases; unmatched junction nucleotides: 10. The CDR3 DNA is TGTGCCAGCAGTCCTCTCACAGGGGGCTTGGATGGCTACACCTTC. Protein sequence: CASSPLTGGLDGYTF.

This rearrangement joins TRBV7-2 to TRBJ1-3, with D possibly TRBD1 on 5 matching bases. The CDR3 runs to 16 residues. Trimming took 1 base from V and 0 from J, leaving 10 bases between them. The germline V gene encodes CDR1 SGHTA and CDR2 FQGNSA. The CDR3 reads CASSLVADSSGNTIYF. In nucleotides, the CDR3 is TGTGCCAGCAGCTTAGTGGCCGACAGCTCTGGAAACACCATATATTTT. Filled out from reference TRBV7-2 and TRBJ1-3, the complete variable domain reads GAGVSQSPSNKVTEKGKDVELRCDPISGHTALYWYRQSLGQGLEFLIYFQGNSAPDKSGLPSDRFSAERTGGSVSTLTIQRTQQEDSAVYLCASSLVADSSGNTIYFGEGSWLTVV.

This chain links TRBV12-3 or TRBV12-4 with TRBJ2-7, with 10 bases aligning to TRBD2. V was pared by 7 bases and J by 5 bases, with 8 bases of the junction left unmatched. CDR3 length: 14 amino acids. The DNA of the CDR3 is TGTGCCAGCAACATAGCGGGGGGACCTGACGAGCAGTACTTC. This encodes CASNIAGGPDEQYF.

As to this clonotype: The missing conserved phenylalanine or tryptophan at the end of this CDR3 makes a read error likely. The chain carries TRBV5-6 and TRBJ2-5; no reliable D call. The CDR3 extends over 13 amino acids. Trimming took 4 bases from V and 4 from J, leaving 11 bases between them. Per the germline V gene, CDR1 is SGHDT and CDR2 is YYEEEE. The CDR3 protein is CASSPESRETQYL. The CDR3 DNA is TGTGCCAGCAGCCCCGAGAGTCGAGAGACCCAGTACCTC.

This clonotype was detected a few times. J is TRBJ2-1 and V is TRBV6-5; TRBD1 aligns across 7 bases. Germline-derived CDR1 and CDR2 are MNHEY and SVGAGI. The CDR3 runs 15 residues. Germline trimming cut 6 bases from V and 1 base from J; bases unmatched to any gene: 6. The CDR3 is CASSGQETSYNEQFF. The CDR3 DNA sequence: TGTGCCAGCAGCGGACAGGAGACATCCTACAATGAGCAGTTCTTC.